Listed below are T cell receptor beta chains from one sample, sequenced in a study of shared clonotypes between healthy human individuals. Measured with immunoSEQ multiplex PCR; TCRdb has only the in-frame clones, and not every one. The table has 2 million to 3 million clones, approximately 93% seen once. The specimen was naive CD4+ T cells from PBMCs. Source of these receptors: a man in his late teens or twenties in good health. Some clones in this sample may be carry-over from other donors' samples. Each CDR3 is given with its conserved first and last residue. The D gene is left open where the match is weak. Clone size, where shown, is once, few, many, or a class for clones that have expanded.

j_call: TRBJ2-1
clone_size: .
v_call: TRBV27
d_call: .
cdr3_nt: TGTGCCAGCCGAAGGGACCCCCGAGTCGAGGGCCTAATCGAGGAGCAGTTCTTC
cdr3_aa: CASRRDPRVEGLIEEQFF

j_call: TRBJ1-1
clone_size: .
v_call: TRBV27
d_call: .
cdr3_nt: TGTGCCAGCAGACCGGGACGGAGGGACACTGAAGCTTTCTTT
cdr3_aa: CASRPGRRDTEAFF

j_call: TRBJ2-7
clone_size: .
v_call: TRBV7-9
d_call: .
cdr3_nt: TGTGCCAGCAGCTTACCGATCGCCCTACCACCCTACGAGCAGTACTTC
cdr3_aa: CASSLPIALPPYEQYF

j_call: TRBJ2-5
clone_size: .
v_call: TRBV19
d_call: .
cdr3_nt: TGTGCCAGTAGTAAGGGACGAGAGACCCAGTACTTC
cdr3_aa: CASSKGRETQYF

j_call: TRBJ2-3
clone_size: once
v_call: TRBV13
d_call: .
cdr3_nt: TGTGCCAGCAGCTTAGCGGGACGCACAGATACGCAGTATTTT
cdr3_aa: CASSLAGRTDTQYF

j_call: TRBJ2-7
clone_size: .
v_call: TRBV27
d_call: .
cdr3_nt: TGTGCCAGCAGTCTCGACAGGTCGCCCTCCTACGAGCAGTACTTC
cdr3_aa: CASSLDRSPSYEQYF

j_call: TRBJ2-5
clone_size: once
v_call: TRBV6-1
d_call: TRBD2
cdr3_nt: TGTGCCAGCAGTTCTAGCGGGATATTTCGAGAGACCCAGTACTTC
cdr3_aa: CASSSSGIFRETQYF

j_call: TRBJ1-4
clone_size: .
v_call: TRBV30
d_call: .
cdr3_nt: TGTGCCTGGAGTGGGATACCTTTTAATGAAAAACTGTTTTTT
cdr3_aa: CAWSGIPFNEKLFF

j_call: TRBJ1-2
clone_size: once
v_call: TRBV19
d_call: .
cdr3_nt: TGTGCCAGTAGAACCTACAGCTCTACTAACTATGGCTACACCTTC
cdr3_aa: CASRTYSSTNYGYTF

j_call: TRBJ2-1
clone_size: .
v_call: TRBV11-3
d_call: .
cdr3_nt: TGTGCCAGCAGCACGGGGAGAGGATACAATGAGCAGTTCTTC
cdr3_aa: CASSTGRGYNEQFF

j_call: TRBJ1-4
clone_size: .
v_call: TRBV4-1
d_call: TRBD1
cdr3_nt: TGCGCCAGCAGCCCGCGGACAGGGAGGGTAACTAATGAAAAACTGTTTTTT
cdr3_aa: CASSPRTGRVTNEKLFF

j_call: TRBJ1-4
clone_size: .
v_call: TRBV18
d_call: .
cdr3_nt: TGTGCCAGCTCACCATTTCAAGGATACAATGAAAAACTGTTTTTT
cdr3_aa: CASSPFQGYNEKLFF

j_call: TRBJ2-5
clone_size: .
v_call: TRBV5-4
d_call: .
cdr3_nt: TGTGCCAGCAGCTTGGCGGGGCCGAGTGGGGAGACCCAGTACTTC
cdr3_aa: CASSLAGPSGETQYF

j_call: TRBJ1-3
clone_size: .
v_call: TRBV7-6
d_call: .
cdr3_nt: TGTGCCAGCAGCTTAGCACTGAGCTCTGGAAACACCATATATTTT
cdr3_aa: CASSLALSSGNTIYF

j_call: TRBJ2-4
clone_size: .
v_call: TRBV5-1
d_call: TRBD2
cdr3_nt: TGCGCCAGCAGCCCTACTAGCGGGGGAAACATTCAGTACTTC
cdr3_aa: CASSPTSGGNIQYF

j_call: TRBJ2-7
clone_size: .
v_call: TRBV5-1
d_call: TRBD1
cdr3_nt: TGCGCCAGCAGCTTAGGCCAGGGGGCCCGTGAGCAGTACTTC
cdr3_aa: CASSLGQGAREQYF

j_call: TRBJ2-5
clone_size: once
v_call: TRBV5-1
d_call: .
cdr3_nt: TGCGCCAGCAGCTTGGCAACGCCAGAAAGAGAGACCCAGTACTTC
cdr3_aa: CASSLATPERETQYF

j_call: TRBJ2-6
clone_size: .
v_call: TRBV28
d_call: .
cdr3_nt: TGTGCCAGCAGTCCGTTGGGCCGGCCCTCTGGGGCCAACGTCCTGACTTTC
cdr3_aa: CASSPLGRPSGANVLTF

j_call: TRBJ1-6
clone_size: .
v_call: TRBV7-6
d_call: .
cdr3_nt: TGTGCCAGCAGCTTAGGCCAGAATTCACCCCTCCACTTT
cdr3_aa: CASSLGQNSPLHF

j_call: TRBJ2-3
clone_size: .
v_call: TRBV6-6
d_call: TRBD2
cdr3_nt: TGTGCCAGCAGAGGGACTAGCGGCCTCACAGATACGCAGTATTTT
cdr3_aa: CASRGTSGLTDTQYF

j_call: TRBJ2-7
clone_size: .
v_call: TRBV5-1
d_call: .
cdr3_nt: TGCGCCAGCAGCTTGGGGACGGCGGGCGGCTACGAGCAGTACTTC
cdr3_aa: CASSLGTAGGYEQYF

j_call: TRBJ1-1
clone_size: .
v_call: TRBV27
d_call: .
cdr3_nt: TGTGCCAGCTCCCGTTGGGGGTCAACAGGAAACACTGAAGCTTTCTTT
cdr3_aa: CASSRWGSTGNTEAFF

j_call: TRBJ2-3
clone_size: .
v_call: TRBV7-3
d_call: .
cdr3_nt: TGTGCCAGCAGCTTTGGGGACGATACGCAGTATTTT
cdr3_aa: CASSFGDDTQYF

j_call: TRBJ2-2
clone_size: .
v_call: TRBV27
d_call: .
cdr3_nt: TGTGCCAGCAGTAAGGACAGACACACCGGGGAGCTGTTTTTT
cdr3_aa: CASSKDRHTGELFF

j_call: TRBJ2-5
clone_size: .
v_call: TRBV7-8
d_call: TRBD1
cdr3_nt: TGTGCCAGCAGCCGCCGGACAGGGGCTTTAGAGACCCAGTACTTC
cdr3_aa: CASSRRTGALETQYF

j_call: TRBJ2-5
clone_size: .
v_call: TRBV11-2
d_call: .
cdr3_nt: TGTGCCAGCAGCGTAGGGCAGGGGGGGTACGAGACCCAGTACTTC
cdr3_aa: CASSVGQGGYETQYF